This T cell receptor beta chain was documented in a study of human T cells and chemical hapten exposure. Study overall: Read at 6 days, the patch tests placed 0.01% DPC on the upper back.

The library put unique molecular identifiers onto individual cDNA molecules. TCRdb called the RACE reads again in MiXCR, with one record for every CDR3 protein. The sample includes some 340,000 distinct CDR3 sequences, around 7% seen only once; the top ten take less than 10%. This clonotype appeared a few times. V lost 1 base to trimming and J lost 0 bases, with 17 bases between them. The CDR3 runs to 18 residues. Germline CDR1 reads MGHRA; CDR2 reads YSYEKL. The time point was: patch test 1, 2 weeks after DPC sensitization. Treatment reported: therapeutic diphenylcyclopropenone sensitization with weekly scalp DPC. Prior to application of each patch test, blood was drawn. Someone pulled total RNA out of unfractionated whole blood.

Source: whole blood, taken in connection with sensitization to the hapten diphenylcyclopropenone (DPC). This chain links TRBV4-1 with TRBJ2-3; D perhaps matches TRBD1 (7 bases). The clonotype comes from a woman aged 18-29 years with alopecia areata. Some clones in this sample may be carry-over from other donors' samples. The CDR3 sequence is CASSQGDSTGTSTDTQYF. DNA for the CDR3: TGCGCCAGCAGCCAAGGGGATTCGACAGGGACTAGCACAGATACGCAGTATTTT.